The source of this T cell receptor beta chain is a study of spatial heterogeneity in lung cancer. Regarding time point: sample taken at primary tumor resection. The donors comprised 70 to 85 untreated early-stage non-small cell lung cancer patients. Whole RNA came from tumor, nontumor lung or frozen PBMC and was sequenced without being sorted. This clonotype was picked up a small number of times. Its antigen is as yet unknown. TCRdb re-derived calls from the 5' RACE reads in MiXCR, one entry per CDR3 protein. The sample yields about 30,000 distinct CDR3 sequences, around 6.5% seen once. CDR1 is KGHSH and CDR2 is LQKENI in the germline V gene. This CDR3 is 14 amino acids long. Trimming stripped 2 bases from V and 2 bases from J, with 10 bases between. Overall study findings and caveats: Expanded intratumoral alpha and beta TCR counts tracked tumor mutation counts. Nonsynonymous mutations, ubiquitous and regional, were tracked respectively by counts of ubiquitous and regional expanded TCRs.

The sequence came from a male donor with early-stage non-small cell lung cancer. The V gene is TRBV18, the J gene TRBJ2-7; D unresolved. The sequencing here drew on lung tumor tissue, taken at surgery. The CDR3: CASSPTKGTYEQYF. The CDR3, as DNA: TGTGCCAGCTCACCAACTAAGGGCACCTACGAGCAGTACTTC.